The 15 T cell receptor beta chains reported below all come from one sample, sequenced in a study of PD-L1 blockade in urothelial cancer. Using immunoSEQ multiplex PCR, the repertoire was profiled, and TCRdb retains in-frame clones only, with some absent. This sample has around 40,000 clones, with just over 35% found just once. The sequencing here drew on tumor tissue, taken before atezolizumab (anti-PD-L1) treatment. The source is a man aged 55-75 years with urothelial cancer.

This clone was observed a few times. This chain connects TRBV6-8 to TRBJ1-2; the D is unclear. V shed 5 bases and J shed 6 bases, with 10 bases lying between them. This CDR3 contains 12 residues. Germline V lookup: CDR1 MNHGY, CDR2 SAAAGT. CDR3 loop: CASSPLGHGYTF. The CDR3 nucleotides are TGTGCCAGCAGTCCATTAGGGCATGGCTACACCTTC.

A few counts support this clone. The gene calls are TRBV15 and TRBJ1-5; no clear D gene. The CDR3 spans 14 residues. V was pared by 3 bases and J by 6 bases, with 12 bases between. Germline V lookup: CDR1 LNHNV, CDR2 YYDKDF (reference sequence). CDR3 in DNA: TGTGCCACCAGCAGGGCCCGGATTGGTCAGCCCCAGCATTTT. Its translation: CATSRARIGQPQHF.

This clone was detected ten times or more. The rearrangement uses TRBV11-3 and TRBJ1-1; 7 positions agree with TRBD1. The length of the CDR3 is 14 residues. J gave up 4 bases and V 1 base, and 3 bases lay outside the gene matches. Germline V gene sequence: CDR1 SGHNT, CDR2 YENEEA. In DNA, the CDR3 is TGTGCCAGCAGCTTAGGCACAGGGGCCACTGAAGCTTTCTTT. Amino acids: CASSLGTGATEAFF.

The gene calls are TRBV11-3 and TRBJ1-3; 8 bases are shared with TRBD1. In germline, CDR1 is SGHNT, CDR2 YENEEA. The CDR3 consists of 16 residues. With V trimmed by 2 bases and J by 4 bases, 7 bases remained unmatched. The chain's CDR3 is CASSLMETGVGNTIYF. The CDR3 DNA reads TGTGCCAGCAGCTTAATGGAGACAGGGGTGGGAAACACCATATATTTT.

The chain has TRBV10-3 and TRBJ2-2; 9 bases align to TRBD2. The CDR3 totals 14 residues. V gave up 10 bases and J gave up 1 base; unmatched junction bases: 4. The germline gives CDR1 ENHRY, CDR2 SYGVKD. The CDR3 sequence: CATTAGGNTGELFF. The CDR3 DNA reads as TGTGCCACCACAGCGGGAGGGAACACCGGGGAGCTGTTTTTT.

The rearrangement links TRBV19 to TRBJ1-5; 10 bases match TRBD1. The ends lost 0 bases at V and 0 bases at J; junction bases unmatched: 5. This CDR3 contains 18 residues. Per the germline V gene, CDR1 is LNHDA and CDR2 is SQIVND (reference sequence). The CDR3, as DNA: TGTGCCAGTAGTATAGAGGGACAGGGGCCAAATAGCAATCAGCCCCAGCATTTT. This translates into CASSIEGQGPNSNQPQHF.

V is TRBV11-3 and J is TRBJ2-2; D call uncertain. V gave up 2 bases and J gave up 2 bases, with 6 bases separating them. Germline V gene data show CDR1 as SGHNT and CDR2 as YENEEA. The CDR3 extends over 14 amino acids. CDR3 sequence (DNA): TGTGCCAGCAGCTTAACATACAACACCGGGGAGCTGTTTTTT. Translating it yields CASSLTYNTGELFF. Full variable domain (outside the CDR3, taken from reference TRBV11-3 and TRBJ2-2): EAGVVQSPRYKIIEKKQPVAFWCNPISGHNTLYWYLQNLGQGPELLIRYENEEAVDDSQLPKDRFSAERLKGVDSTLKIQPAELGDSAVYLCASSLTYNTGELFFGEGSRLTVL.

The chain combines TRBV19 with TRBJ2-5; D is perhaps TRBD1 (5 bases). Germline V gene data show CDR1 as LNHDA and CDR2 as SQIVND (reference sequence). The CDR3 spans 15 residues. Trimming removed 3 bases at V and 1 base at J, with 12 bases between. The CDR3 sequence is CASSIQGGLQETQYF. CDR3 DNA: TGTGCCAGTAGTATTCAGGGTGGGCTCCAAGAGACCCAGTACTTC. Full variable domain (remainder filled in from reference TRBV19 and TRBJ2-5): DGGITQSPKYLFRKEGQNVTLSCEQNLNHDAMYWYRQDPGQGLRLIYYSQIVNDFQKGDIAEGYSVSREKKESFPLTVTSAQKNPTAFYLCASSIQGGLQETQYFGPGTRLLVL.

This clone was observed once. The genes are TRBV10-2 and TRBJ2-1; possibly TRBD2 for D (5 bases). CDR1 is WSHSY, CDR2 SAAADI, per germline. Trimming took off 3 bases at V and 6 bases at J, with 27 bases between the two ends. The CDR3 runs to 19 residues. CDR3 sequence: CASSDPSGGVRVYPNEQFF. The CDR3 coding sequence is TGCGCCAGCAGTGACCCGTCGGGTGGAGTGCGGGTTTACCCCAATGAGCAGTTCTTC.

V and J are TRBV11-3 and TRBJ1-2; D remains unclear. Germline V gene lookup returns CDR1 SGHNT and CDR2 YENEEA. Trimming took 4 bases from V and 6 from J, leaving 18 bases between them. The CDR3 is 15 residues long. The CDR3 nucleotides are TGTGCCAGCAGCTCGACCTCCCGGACTTCGAATGGCTACACCTTC. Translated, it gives CASSSTSRTSNGYTF.

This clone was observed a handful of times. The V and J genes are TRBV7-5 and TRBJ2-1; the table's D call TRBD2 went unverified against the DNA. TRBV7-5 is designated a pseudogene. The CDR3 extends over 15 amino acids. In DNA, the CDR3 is TGTGCCAGCAGTTACCAACTAGCGGGGGAGATTGAGCAGTTCTTC. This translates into CASSYQLAGEIEQFF.

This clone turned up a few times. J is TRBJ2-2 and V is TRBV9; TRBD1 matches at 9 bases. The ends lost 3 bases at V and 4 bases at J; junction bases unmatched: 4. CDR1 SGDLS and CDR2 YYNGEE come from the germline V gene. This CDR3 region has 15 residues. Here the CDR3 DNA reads TGTGCCAGCAGCGCGTGGGACAGGGTCACCGGGGAGCTGTTTTTT. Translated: CASSAWDRVTGELFF.

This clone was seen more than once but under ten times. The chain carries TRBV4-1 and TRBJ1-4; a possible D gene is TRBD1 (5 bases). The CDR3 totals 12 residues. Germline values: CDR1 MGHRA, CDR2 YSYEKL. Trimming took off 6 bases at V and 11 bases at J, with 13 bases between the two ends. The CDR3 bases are TGCGCCAGCAGTCGAGACAGAAACAAACTGTTTTTT. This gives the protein CASSRDRNKLFF.

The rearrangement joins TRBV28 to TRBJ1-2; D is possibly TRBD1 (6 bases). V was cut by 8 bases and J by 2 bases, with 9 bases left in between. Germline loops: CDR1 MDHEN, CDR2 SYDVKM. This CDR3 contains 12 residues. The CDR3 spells CASEQGNYGYTF. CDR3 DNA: TGTGCCAGCGAGCAGGGGAACTATGGCTACACCTTC.

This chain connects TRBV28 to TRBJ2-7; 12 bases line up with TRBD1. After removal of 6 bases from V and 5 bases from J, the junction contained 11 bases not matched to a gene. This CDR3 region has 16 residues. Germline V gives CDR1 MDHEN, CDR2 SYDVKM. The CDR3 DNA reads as TGTGCCAGCAGCCCAGCTCCGGGACAGGGGGCCCACGAGCAGTACTTC. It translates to CASSPAPGQGAHEQYF.